Detailed here is one TCR beta chain. This record belongs to a study of molecular identifiers for immune sequencing clone quantification. CDR1 and CDR2 (germline): LNHNV, YYDKDF (reference sequence). V gave up 2 bases and J gave up 2 bases, with 7 bases separating them. This CDR3 is 13 amino acids long. TCRdb independently ran MiXCR on the PCR reads; one entry per CDR3 protein. In the table there are about 320,000 distinct CDR3 sequences, 20% to 25% of which are singletons. The source of this sequence is a human donor in good health. Some libraries in this study had Jurkat cell RNA spiked in. The material sequenced was naive CD8+ T cells from blood, with Jurkat cell RNA spiked in. The subset was: FACS-sorted CD8+CD4-CCR7+CD45RA+ naive T cells. V is TRBV15 and J is TRBJ2-7, with a tentative D call TRBD1 (5 bases). The CDR3 coding sequence is TGTGCCACCAGCAGAAGGGGTACCTACGAGCAGTACTTC. It is translated as CATSRRGTYEQYF.